The source of this T cell receptor (beta chain) is a study of OX40 agonist ivuxolimab in advanced cancers. About the study: Ivuxolimab is an agonistic anti-OX40 (CD134) antibody, and patients were treated with it.

Clones were sequenced by immunoSEQ multiplex PCR, and TCRdb holds only the in-frame ones, with some missing. The sample comprises about 84,000 clones, approximately 85% of which are singletons, and about 0.2% rests with the top ten. This clonotype was obtained from an adult with an advanced solid tumor such as melanoma, head and neck, liver or kidney cancer. Here the sequenced sample was CD4+ or CD8+ T cells sorted from blood, taken in a trial of the OX40 agonist ivuxolimab.

CDR3 loop: CASSTVDFLNTEAFF. The CDR3 DNA is TGTGCCAGTAGTACGGTAGATTTTTTGAACACTGAAGCTTTCTTT. The rearrangement links TRBV19 to TRBJ1-1; D is unclear. Germline CDR1 LNHDA, CDR2 SQIVND (reference sequence). V was pared by 4 bases and J by 0 bases, with 12 bases between. This CDR3 contains 15 residues.